A single sample gave rise to the 27 T cell receptor beta chains below, sequenced in a study of blood T cell repertoires in COVID-19. Clones were sequenced by immunoSEQ multiplex PCR, and TCRdb holds only the in-frame ones, with some missing. Found here are about 280,000 clones, roughly 90% of them singletons; the top ten hold about 1.5%. What was sequenced was PBMCs or T cells enriched from blood (not recorded which). The receptor source for this set is a woman aged 18-29 years with acute COVID-19.

This chain links TRBV18 with TRBJ2-2, with D perhaps TRBD2 (6 bases). The V end was cut by 6 bases, the J end by 7 bases, with 12 bases between. Germline V lookup: CDR1 KGHSH, CDR2 LQKENI. This CDR3 has 13 amino acids. The CDR3 protein is CASSSGVDGELFF. In DNA, the CDR3 is TGTGCCAGCTCGTCGGGGGTAGACGGGGAGCTGTTTTTT.

The chain links TRBV7-6 to TRBJ2-5; 11 bases match TRBD1. The CDR3 is 16 amino acids. Germline lookup yields CDR1 SGHVS and CDR2 FNYEAQ. V trimming: 4 bases; J trimming: 4 bases; junction bases outside the gene matches: 8. The CDR3 DNA follows: TGTGCCAGCAGCTCCTGGACAGGGGGCGCGGGAGAGACCCAGTACTTC. It specifies CASSSWTGGAGETQYF.

This clone was seen only a few times. The CDR3 DNA sequence: TGTGCCAGCAGTTCGGGGTCAGCTCTCTACGAGCAGTACTTC. Protein product: CASSSGSALYEQYF. The chain joins TRBV28 to TRBJ2-7; D perhaps matches TRBD2 (5 bases). V was cut by 4 bases and J by 3 bases, with 13 bases left in between. The CDR3 extends over 14 amino acids. Germline CDR1 reads MDHEN; CDR2 reads SYDVKM.

The rearrangement links TRBV15 to TRBJ1-2, with D maybe TRBD1 (6 bases). Per germline, CDR1 LNHNV and CDR2 YYDKDF (reference sequence). Trimming took off 3 bases at V and 13 bases at J, with 18 bases between the two ends. CDR3 length equals 13 residues. The chain's CDR3 is CATSRGTAQGSTF. CDR3 DNA: TGTGCCACCAGCAGGGGCACCGCACAGGGTTCCACCTTC.

The chain couples TRBV27 to TRBJ2-3; tentative D call: TRBD2 (6 bases). Trimming removed 1 base from V and 6 bases from J, with 14 bases in between. CDR1 MNHEY and CDR2 SMNVEV come from the germline V gene (reference sequence). The CDR3 extends over 15 amino acids. The CDR3 nucleotides read TGTGCCAGCAGTTTATTTGCGGCCCTAGCGGATACGCAGTATTTT. This gives the protein CASSLFAALADTQYF.

V gene TRBV25-1 combines with J gene TRBJ2-1; 13 positions match TRBD2. The CDR3 runs 17 residues. Losses at the gene ends were 1 base for V and 4 bases for J; bases not matched to a gene: 4. The germline CDR1 and CDR2 sequences are MGHDK and SYGVNS. In nucleotides, the CDR3 is TGTGCCAGCAGTGAATTTGGGACTAGCGGGGAATACAATGAGCAGTTCTTC. As protein: CASSEFGTSGEYNEQFF.

This clone was seen just once. The rearrangement links TRBV19 to TRBJ2-1; 9 bases are shared with TRBD1. Looked up from germline, CDR1 is LNHDA and CDR2 is SQIVND (reference sequence). The CDR3 is 16 amino acids. J was trimmed by 7 bases and V by 5 bases; bases with no gene match: 12. This CDR3 is CASSLRTGVASNEQFF. In DNA, the CDR3 is TGTGCCAGTAGTCTCCGGACAGGGGTCGCTAGTAATGAGCAGTTCTTC.

To note about this clone: Other DNA sequences in the same sample also yield this CDR3. The chain recombines TRBV5-1 with TRBJ2-3; TRBD2 might be the D (5 bases). CDR1 and CDR2 from the germline V gene are SGHRS and YFSETQ. The CDR3 sequence is 14 residues long. Deletions cut 0 bases from V and 0 bases from J, with 5 bases between. The CDR3 region is CASSLGGSTDTQYF. Here the CDR3 DNA reads TGCGCCAGCAGCTTGGGAGGGAGCACAGATACGCAGTATTTT.

The V gene is TRBV3-1 (or the pseudogene TRBV3-2), the J gene TRBJ2-7; TRBD1 aligns across 8 bases. From germline, CDR1 is LGHDT and CDR2 YNNKEL (reference sequence). This CDR3 contains 13 residues. Trimming removed 1 base from V and 12 bases from J; junction bases left unmatched: 8. The CDR3 region is CASSQAIQGAPYF. CDR3 sequence (DNA): TGTGCCAGCAGCCAAGCGATCCAGGGGGCGCCGTACTTC.

DNA of the CDR3: TGTGCCAGCTCGGGACAGGGTAGAAATTCACCCCTCCACTTT. This encodes CASSGQGRNSPLHF. The J gene is TRBJ1-6, the V gene TRBV18; 9 nucleotides line up with TRBD1. The junction had 4 bases not matched to a gene; V was cut back by 6 bases and J by 7 bases. This CDR3 comprises 14 residues. CDR1 and CDR2 (germline): KGHSH, LQKENI. The whole variable domain, filled in from reference TRBV18 and TRBJ1-6, reads NAGVMQNPRHLVRRRGQEARLRCSPMKGHSHVYWYRQLPEEGLKFMVYLQKENIIDESGMPKERFSAEFPKEGPSILRIQQVVRGDSAAYFCASSGQGRNSPLHFGNGTRLTVT.

This clone has just a few counts. The chain employs TRBV7-9 and TRBJ2-3; 11 bases match TRBD2. The CDR3 covers 19 residues. From germline, CDR1 is SEHNR and CDR2 FQNEAQ (reference sequence). V was clipped by 5 bases and J by 0 bases; unmatched bases: 13. CDR3 in amino acids: CASSHPGTGLAASTDTQYF. Here the CDR3 DNA reads TGTGCCAGCAGCCATCCTGGCACGGGACTAGCGGCTAGCACAGATACGCAGTATTTT.

V gene TRBV5-6 combines with J gene TRBJ2-7, with 10 nucleotides matching TRBD2. CDR3 size: 14 residues. Per germline, CDR1 SGHDT and CDR2 YYEEEE. Germline trimming cut 0 bases from V and 4 bases from J; bases unmatched to any gene: 1. In nucleotides, the CDR3 is TGTGCCAGCAGCTTGGGTAGCGGGAGGTACGAGCAGTACTTC. Protein: CASSLGSGRYEQYF.

Turning to this clone: In the same sample, other DNA sequences code for this CDR3. The chain joins TRBV27 to TRBJ1-1; D uncertain. Deletions cut 2 bases from V and 2 bases from J, with 12 bases between. The CDR3 is 15 residues long. The V gene's germline CDR1 is MNHEY and CDR2 SMNVEV (reference sequence). The CDR3 loop reads CASSLRGRLNTEAFF. In DNA, the CDR3 is TGTGCCAGCAGTTTACGCGGCAGACTAAACACTGAAGCTTTCTTT.

For this clone: Other DNA sequences in the same sample also yield this CDR3. This chain uses TRBV7-9 with TRBJ1-1; tentatively, D is TRBD1 (6 bases). Between the trimmed V and J ends, which lost 1 base and 1 base, there was a span of 7 bases. The CDR3 totals 14 residues. Germline CDR1 reads SEHNR; CDR2 reads FQNEAQ (reference sequence). The CDR3 loop reads CASSLVGGNTEAFF. CDR3 DNA sequence: TGTGCCAGCAGCTTAGTAGGGGGGAACACTGAAGCTTTCTTT. Combining the CDR3 with reference TRBV7-9 and TRBJ1-1 gives the whole variable domain DTGVSQNPRHKITKRGQNVTFRCDPISEHNRLYWYRQTLGQGPEFLTYFQNEAQLEKSRLLSDRFSAERPKGSFSTLEIQRTEQGDSAMYLCASSLVGGNTEAFFGQGTRLTVV.

The J gene is TRBJ2-7, the V gene TRBV6-5; 9 bases are a match to TRBD1. The CDR3 length is 14 residues. V gave up 6 bases and J gave up 4 bases; unmatched junction bases: 7. The germline gives CDR1 MNHEY, CDR2 SVGAGI. CDR3 in amino acids: CASSPDRGNYEQYF. CDR3 sequence (DNA): TGTGCCAGCAGCCCGGACAGGGGTAATTACGAGCAGTACTTC.

The rearrangement joins TRBV10-3 to TRBJ2-7; tentatively, D is TRBD2 (6 bases). Germline V CDR1 and CDR2: ENHRY, SYGVKD. The CDR3 contains 13 residues. Between the trimmed V and J ends, which lost 4 bases and 0 bases, there was a span of 7 bases. The CDR3 coding sequence is TGTGCCATCAGTGCGGGACTCTCCTACGAGCAGTACTTC. Its protein is CAISAGLSYEQYF.

V and J are TRBV15 and TRBJ2-5, with TRBD2 matching 11 bases. This CDR3 is built from 16 residues. Per germline, CDR1 LNHNV and CDR2 YYDKDF (reference sequence). Germline trimming cut 3 bases from V and 1 base from J; bases unmatched to any gene: 4. CDR3 coding DNA: TGTGCCACCAGCAGTGGACTAGCGGGTCCCCAAGAGACCCAGTACTTC. This gives the protein CATSSGLAGPQETQYF.

This chain connects TRBV12-5 to TRBJ2-2; the match to TRBD2 covers 7 bases. Germline lookup yields CDR1 LGHNT and CDR2 FRNRAP. This CDR3 contains 16 residues. Germline trimming cut 3 bases from V and 1 base from J; bases unmatched to any gene: 5. This chain's CDR3 is CASGFRASGNTGELFF. CDR3 DNA: TGTGCTAGTGGTTTCAGGGCTAGCGGGAACACCGGGGAGCTGTTTTTT.

The gene calls are TRBV7-9 and TRBJ2-1; possible D gene TRBD1, 6 bases. This CDR3 spans 16 amino acids. Germline loops: CDR1 SEHNR, CDR2 FQNEAQ (reference sequence). V was shortened by 5 bases and J by 3 bases, with 17 bases between the two germline ends. This CDR3 is CASSPPQGSYYNEQFF. The CDR3 DNA is TGTGCCAGCAGCCCCCCACAGGGATCCTACTACAATGAGCAGTTCTTC.

This chain connects TRBV21-1 to TRBJ2-1; the table's D call TRBD2 went unverified against the DNA. TRBV21-1 is a pseudogene. The CDR3 is 11 amino acids. In DNA, the CDR3 is TGTGCCAGCAGCCCGACTAGGGAGCAGTTCTTC. This translates into CASSPTREQFF.

This chain uses TRBV28 with TRBJ1-2; 7 bases agree with TRBD1. V gave up 2 bases and J gave up 6 bases; unmatched junction bases: 6. This CDR3 comprises 14 residues. The germline CDR1 and CDR2 sequences are MDHEN and SYDVKM. The CDR3 is CASSLRQGFNGYTF. DNA for the CDR3: TGTGCCAGCAGTTTACGACAGGGTTTTAATGGCTACACCTTC.

This clone was observed a single time. This chain links TRBV12-3 or TRBV12-4 with TRBJ1-3; D gene uncertain. The V gene lost 3 bases and the J gene lost 4 bases, with 7 bases spanning the gap. CDR3 length: 13 residues. This CDR3 reads CASSFYRGNTIYF. The DNA for the CDR3 is TGTGCCAGCAGTTTCTACAGAGGAAACACCATATATTTT.

This sequence joins TRBV29-1 and TRBJ2-1; 11 positions agree with TRBD2. After removal of 4 bases from V and 4 bases from J, the junction contained 6 bases not matched to a gene. This CDR3 comprises 15 residues. Germline lookup yields CDR1 SQVTM and CDR2 ANQGSEA. CDR3 DNA sequence: TGCAGCGTTGCCCAGGGACTAGCGGCATACAATGAGCAGTTCTTC. This sequence encodes CSVAQGLAAYNEQFF.

The table lists this clone with a count of one. The V gene is TRBV30, the J gene TRBJ2-4; 7 bases align to TRBD1. CDR3 size: 15 residues. CDR1 is GTSNPN and CDR2 is SVGIG in the germline V gene (reference sequence). J lost 1 base, V lost 5 bases, and 8 bases had no gene match. The CDR3 DNA reads TGTGCCTGGGCAACAGGGGTGGTTGCCAAAAACATTCAGTACTTC. Translated, it gives CAWATGVVAKNIQYF.

This sequence joins TRBV7-7 and TRBJ2-2, with a tentative D call TRBD2 (6 bases). The CDR3 loop spans 15 amino acids. CDR1 and CDR2 (germline): SSHAT, FNYEAQ (reference sequence). V dropped 5 bases and J dropped 0 bases, with 10 bases sitting between them. CDR3 amino acids: CASSRGTANTGELFF. The DNA for the CDR3 is TGTGCCAGCAGCCGTGGGACTGCGAACACCGGGGAGCTGTTTTTT.

DNA of the CDR3: TGTGCCAGCACCGGGACTAGCGGGAACCAAGAGACCCAGTACTTC. Translating it yields CASTGTSGNQETQYF. This chain connects TRBV2 to TRBJ2-5; TRBD2 matches at 13 bases. CDR1 and CDR2 from the germline V gene are SNHLY and FYNNEI. With V trimmed by 7 bases and J by 0 bases, 2 bases remained unmatched. The CDR3 totals 15 residues. Combining the CDR3 with reference TRBV2 and TRBJ2-5 gives the whole variable domain EPEVTQTPSHQVTQMGQEVILRCVPISNHLYFYWYRQILGQKVEFLVSFYNNEISEKSEIFDDQFSVERPDGSNFTLKIRSTKLEDSAMYFCASTGTSGNQETQYFGPGTRLLVL.

This chain uses TRBV7-2 with TRBJ1-2; 8 bases map to TRBD1. CDR1 and CDR2 (germline): SGHTA, FQGNSA. The CDR3 totals 15 residues. The ends lost 5 bases at V and 2 bases at J; junction bases unmatched: 7. Written as DNA, the CDR3 is TGTGCCAGCAGCATAGGACAGGGAGTGAACTATGGCTACACCTTC. Translated, it gives CASSIGQGVNYGYTF.